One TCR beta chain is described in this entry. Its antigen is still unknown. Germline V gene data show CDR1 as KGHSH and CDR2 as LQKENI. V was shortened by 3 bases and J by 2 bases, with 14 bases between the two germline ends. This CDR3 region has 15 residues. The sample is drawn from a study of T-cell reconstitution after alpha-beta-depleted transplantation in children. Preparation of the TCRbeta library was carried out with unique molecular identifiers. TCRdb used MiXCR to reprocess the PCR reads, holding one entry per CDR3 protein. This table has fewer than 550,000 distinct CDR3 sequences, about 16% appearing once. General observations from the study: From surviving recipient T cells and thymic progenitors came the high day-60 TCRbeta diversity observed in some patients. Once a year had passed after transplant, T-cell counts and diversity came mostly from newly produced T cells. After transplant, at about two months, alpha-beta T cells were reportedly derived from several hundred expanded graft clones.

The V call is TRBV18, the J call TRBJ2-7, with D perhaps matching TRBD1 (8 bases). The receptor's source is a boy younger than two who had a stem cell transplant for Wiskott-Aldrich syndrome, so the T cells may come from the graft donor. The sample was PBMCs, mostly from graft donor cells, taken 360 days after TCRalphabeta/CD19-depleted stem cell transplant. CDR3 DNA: TGTGCCAGCTCACCTTCACAGGGGGGGGCCTACGAGCAGTACTTC. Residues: CASSPSQGGAYEQYF.